A selection of T cell receptor beta chains follows, all from one sample in a study of blood T cell repertoires in COVID-19. Profiled with immunoSEQ multiplex PCR; TCRdb holds only in-frame clones, not every one. The sample shows about 410,000 clones, roughly 89% of them seen only once. The sequencing input was peripheral blood. These receptors came from a woman aged 25 to 45 with active or convalescent COVID-19. The CDR3 runs from the conserved cysteine through the conserved F or W. The order of the fields is V gene, J gene, D gene, clone size, CDR3 DNA, CDR3 protein. A D gene is named only where the DNA matches it firmly. The listing skips clone size in some rows; elsewhere it reads once, few, many or a size class.

v_gene: TRBV29-1
j_gene: TRBJ1-5
d_gene: .
abundance: .
CDR3nt: TGCAGCGTTGAACTACAGTCAAATCAGCCCCAGCATTTT
CDR3aa: CSVELQSNQPQHF

v_gene: TRBV27
j_gene: TRBJ1-2
d_gene: .
abundance: .
CDR3nt: TGTGCCAGCAGTTTATCTGGTGTACAGGGAAGCTTCTATGGCTACACCTTC
CDR3aa: CASSLSGVQGSFYGYTF

v_gene: TRBV5-5
j_gene: TRBJ2-1
d_gene: TRBD2
abundance: .
CDR3nt: TGTGCCAGCAGCACTTACCTACCCGGGACGGGGGGCAATGAGCAGTTCTTC
CDR3aa: CASSTYLPGTGGNEQFF

v_gene: TRBV2
j_gene: TRBJ2-7
d_gene: TRBD1
abundance: .
CDR3nt: TGTGCCAGCAGTGAAAGGAGACAGGGGGCTAACTACGAGCAGTACTTC
CDR3aa: CASSERRQGANYEQYF

v_gene: TRBV3-1/TRBV3-2
j_gene: TRBJ1-1
d_gene: .
abundance: .
CDR3nt: TGTGCCAGCAGCCAAGCAGGGCGCACTGAAGCTTTCTTT
CDR3aa: CASSQAGRTEAFF

v_gene: TRBV4-1
j_gene: TRBJ2-7
d_gene: TRBD1
abundance: few
CDR3nt: TGCGCCAGCAGCCATGGACAGGGGGCGGACGAGCAGTACTTC
CDR3aa: CASSHGQGADEQYF

v_gene: TRBV6-5
j_gene: TRBJ1-4
d_gene: .
abundance: .
CDR3nt: TGTGCCAGCGCTGTCAGGGAGGGCGTAAAACTGTTTTTT
CDR3aa: CASAVREGVKLFF

v_gene: TRBV6-4
j_gene: TRBJ2-6
d_gene: .
abundance: few
CDR3nt: TGTGCCAGCAGTGAGGAGTTCTCTGGGGCCAACGTCCTGACTTTC
CDR3aa: CASSEEFSGANVLTF

v_gene: TRBV13
j_gene: TRBJ2-1
d_gene: .
abundance: .
CDR3nt: TGTGCCAGCAGCGTTAGTGGTGAGCAGTTCTTC
CDR3aa: CASSVSGEQFF

v_gene: TRBV27
j_gene: TRBJ2-7
d_gene: TRBD1
abundance: few
CDR3nt: TGTGCCAGCAGCCCCCCCGGGACAGGATTTCTCTACGAGCAGTACTTC
CDR3aa: CASSPPGTGFLYEQYF

v_gene: TRBV3-1/TRBV3-2
j_gene: TRBJ1-2
d_gene: .
abundance: .
CDR3nt: TGTGCCAGCAGCCAAGGCCGGTCGGGGGGCTATGGCTACACCTTC
CDR3aa: CASSQGRSGGYGYTF